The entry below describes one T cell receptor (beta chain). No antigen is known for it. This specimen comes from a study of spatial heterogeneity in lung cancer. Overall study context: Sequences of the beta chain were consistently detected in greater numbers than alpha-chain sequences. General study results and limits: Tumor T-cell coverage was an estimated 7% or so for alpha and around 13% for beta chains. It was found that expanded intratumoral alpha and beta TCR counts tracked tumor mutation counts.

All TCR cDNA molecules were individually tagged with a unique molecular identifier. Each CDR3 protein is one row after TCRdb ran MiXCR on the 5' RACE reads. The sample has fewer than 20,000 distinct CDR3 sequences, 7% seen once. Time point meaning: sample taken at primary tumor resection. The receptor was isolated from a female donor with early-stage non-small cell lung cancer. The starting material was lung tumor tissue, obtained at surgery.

The CDR3 loop is CASSSDRVANSPLHF. The CDR3 coding sequence is TGTGCCAGCAGCTCAGACAGGGTTGCGAATTCACCCCTCCACTTT. The rearrangement joins TRBV7-6 to TRBJ1-6; 7 bases align to TRBD1. V was clipped by 4 bases and J by 7 bases; unmatched bases: 7. The CDR3 covers 15 residues. Germline V CDR1 and CDR2: SGHVS, FNYEAQ.